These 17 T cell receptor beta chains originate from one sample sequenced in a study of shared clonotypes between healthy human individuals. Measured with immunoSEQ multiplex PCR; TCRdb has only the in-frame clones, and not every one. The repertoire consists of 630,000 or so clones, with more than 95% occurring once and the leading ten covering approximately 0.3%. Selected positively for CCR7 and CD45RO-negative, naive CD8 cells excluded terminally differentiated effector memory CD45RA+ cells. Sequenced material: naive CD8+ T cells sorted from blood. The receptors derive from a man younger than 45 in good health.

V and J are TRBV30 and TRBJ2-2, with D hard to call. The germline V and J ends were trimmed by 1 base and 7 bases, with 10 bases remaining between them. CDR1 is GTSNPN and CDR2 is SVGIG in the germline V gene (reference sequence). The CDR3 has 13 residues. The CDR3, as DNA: TGTGCCTGGAGTGCTACGGGTTTCGGGGAGCTGTTTTTT. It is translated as CAWSATGFGELFF.

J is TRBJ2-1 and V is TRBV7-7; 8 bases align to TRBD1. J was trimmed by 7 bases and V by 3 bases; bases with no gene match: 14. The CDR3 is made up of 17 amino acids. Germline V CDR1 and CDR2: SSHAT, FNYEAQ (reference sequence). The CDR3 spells CASSFGQGPARGNEQFF. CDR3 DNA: TGTGCCAGCAGCTTTGGACAGGGTCCCGCTCGGGGGAATGAGCAGTTCTTC.

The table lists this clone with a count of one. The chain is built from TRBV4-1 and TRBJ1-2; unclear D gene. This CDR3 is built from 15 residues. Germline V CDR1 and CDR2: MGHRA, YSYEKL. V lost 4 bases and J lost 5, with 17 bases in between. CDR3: CASSPSPVVLYGYTF. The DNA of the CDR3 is TGCGCCAGCAGCCCCTCACCCGTCGTTTTATATGGCTACACCTTC.

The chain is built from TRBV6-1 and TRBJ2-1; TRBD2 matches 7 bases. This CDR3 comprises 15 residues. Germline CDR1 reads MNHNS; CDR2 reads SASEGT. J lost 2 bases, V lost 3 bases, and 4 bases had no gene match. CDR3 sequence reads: CASSDLAVAYNEQFF. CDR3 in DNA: TGTGCCAGCAGTGATCTAGCGGTGGCCTACAATGAGCAGTTCTTC.

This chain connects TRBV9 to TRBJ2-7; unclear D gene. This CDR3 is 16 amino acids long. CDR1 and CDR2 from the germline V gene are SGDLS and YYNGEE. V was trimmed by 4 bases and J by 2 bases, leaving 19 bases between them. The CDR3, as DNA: TGTGCCAGCAGCCCGAGCTTCCCCGATCACACCTACGAGCAGTACTTC. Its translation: CASSPSFPDHTYEQYF.

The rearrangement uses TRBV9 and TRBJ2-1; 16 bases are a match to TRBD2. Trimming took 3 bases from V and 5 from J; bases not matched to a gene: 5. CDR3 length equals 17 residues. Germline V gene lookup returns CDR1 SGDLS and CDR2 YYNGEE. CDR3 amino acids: CASSEGTSGRVDNEQFF. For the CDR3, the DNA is TGTGCCAGCAGCGAGGGGACTAGCGGGAGGGTTGACAATGAGCAGTTCTTC.

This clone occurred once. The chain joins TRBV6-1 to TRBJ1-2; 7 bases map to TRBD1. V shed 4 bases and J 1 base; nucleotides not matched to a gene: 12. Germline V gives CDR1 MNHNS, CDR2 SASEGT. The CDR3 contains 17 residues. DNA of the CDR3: TGTGCCAGCAGTGGACATCAGGGGGACCCTTATAACTATGGCTACACCTTC. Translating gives CASSGHQGDPYNYGYTF.

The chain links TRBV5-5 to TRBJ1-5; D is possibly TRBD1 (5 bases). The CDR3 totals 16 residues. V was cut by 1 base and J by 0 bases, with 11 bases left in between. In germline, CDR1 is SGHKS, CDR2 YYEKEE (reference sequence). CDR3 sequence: CASSLWDPYSNQPQHF. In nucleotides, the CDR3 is TGTGCCAGCAGCTTGTGGGACCCTTATAGCAATCAGCCCCAGCATTTT.

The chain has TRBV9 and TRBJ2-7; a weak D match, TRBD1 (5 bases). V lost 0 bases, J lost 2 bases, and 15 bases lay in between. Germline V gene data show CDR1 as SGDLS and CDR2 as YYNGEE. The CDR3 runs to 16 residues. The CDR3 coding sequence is TGTGCCAGCAGCGTAGGGCCAGGGTTAGGGACCTACGAGCAGTACTTC. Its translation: CASSVGPGLGTYEQYF.

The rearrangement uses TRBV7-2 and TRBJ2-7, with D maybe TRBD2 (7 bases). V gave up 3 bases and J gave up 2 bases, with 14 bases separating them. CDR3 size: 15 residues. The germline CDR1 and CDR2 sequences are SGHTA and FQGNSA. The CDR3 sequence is CASSLGGLEAYEQYF. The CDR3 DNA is TGTGCCAGCAGCTTGGGGGGGCTCGAGGCCTACGAGCAGTACTTC.

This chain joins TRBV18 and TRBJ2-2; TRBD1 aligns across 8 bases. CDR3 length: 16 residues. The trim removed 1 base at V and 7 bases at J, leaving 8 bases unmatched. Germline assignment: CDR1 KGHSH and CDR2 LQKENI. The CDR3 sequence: CASSPRLDREIGELFF. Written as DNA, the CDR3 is TGTGCCAGCTCACCACGGCTGGACAGGGAGATCGGGGAGCTGTTTTTT.

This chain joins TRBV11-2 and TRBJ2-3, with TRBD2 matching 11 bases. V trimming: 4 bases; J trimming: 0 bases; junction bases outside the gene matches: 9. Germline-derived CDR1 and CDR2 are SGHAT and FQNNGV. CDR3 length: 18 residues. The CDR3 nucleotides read TGTGCCAGCAGCTCTGGACTAGCGGGCCCACTTAGCACAGATACGCAGTATTTT. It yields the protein CASSSGLAGPLSTDTQYF.

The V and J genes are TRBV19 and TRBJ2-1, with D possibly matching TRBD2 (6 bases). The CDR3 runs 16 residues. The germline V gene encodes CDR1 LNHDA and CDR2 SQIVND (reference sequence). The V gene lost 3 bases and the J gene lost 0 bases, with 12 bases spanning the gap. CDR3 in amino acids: CASSIAKTSSYNEQFF. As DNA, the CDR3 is TGTGCCAGTAGTATTGCCAAGACTAGCTCCTACAATGAGCAGTTCTTC.

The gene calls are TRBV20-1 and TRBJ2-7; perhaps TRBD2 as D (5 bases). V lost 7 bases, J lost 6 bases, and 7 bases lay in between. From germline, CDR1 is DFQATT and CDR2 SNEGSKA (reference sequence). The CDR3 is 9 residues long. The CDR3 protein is CSDGGEQYF. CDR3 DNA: TGCAGTGACGGAGGCGAGCAGTACTTC.

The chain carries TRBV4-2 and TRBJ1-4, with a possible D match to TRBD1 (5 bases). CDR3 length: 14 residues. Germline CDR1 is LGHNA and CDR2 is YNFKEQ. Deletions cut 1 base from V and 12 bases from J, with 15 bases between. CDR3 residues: CASSQGAGILELFF. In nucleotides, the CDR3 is TGTGCCAGCAGCCAAGGTGCAGGGATCTTAGAACTGTTTTTT.

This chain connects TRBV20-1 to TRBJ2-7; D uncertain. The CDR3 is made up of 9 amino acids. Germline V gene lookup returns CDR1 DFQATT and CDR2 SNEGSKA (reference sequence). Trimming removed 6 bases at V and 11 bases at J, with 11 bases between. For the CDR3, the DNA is TGCAGTGCCCCCCAGGTGGAGTACTTC. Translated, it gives CSAPQVEYF.

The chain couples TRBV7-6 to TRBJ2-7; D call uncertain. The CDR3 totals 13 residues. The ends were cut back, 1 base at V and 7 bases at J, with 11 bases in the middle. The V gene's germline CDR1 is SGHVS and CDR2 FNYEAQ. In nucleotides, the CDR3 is TGTGCCAGCAGCTTAGGGACCGTTGGGGAGCAGTACTTC. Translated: CASSLGTVGEQYF.